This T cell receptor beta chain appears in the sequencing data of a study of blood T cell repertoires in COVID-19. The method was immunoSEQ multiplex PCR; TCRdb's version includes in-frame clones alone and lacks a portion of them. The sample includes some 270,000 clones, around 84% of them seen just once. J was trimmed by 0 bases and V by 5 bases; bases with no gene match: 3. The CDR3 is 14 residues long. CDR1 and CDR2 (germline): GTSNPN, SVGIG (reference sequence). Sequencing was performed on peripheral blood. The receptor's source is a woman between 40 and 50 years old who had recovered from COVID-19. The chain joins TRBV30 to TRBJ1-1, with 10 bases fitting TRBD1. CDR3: CAWGQGVMNTEAFF. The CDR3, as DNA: TGTGCCTGGGGACAGGGGGTGATGAACACTGAAGCTTTCTTT. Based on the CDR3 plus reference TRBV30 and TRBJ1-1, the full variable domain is SQTIHQWPATLVQPVGSPLSLECTVEGTSNPNLYWYRQAAGRGLQLLFYSVGIGQISSEVPQNLSASRPQDRQFILSSKKLLLSDSGFYLCAWGQGVMNTEAFFGQGTRLTVV.